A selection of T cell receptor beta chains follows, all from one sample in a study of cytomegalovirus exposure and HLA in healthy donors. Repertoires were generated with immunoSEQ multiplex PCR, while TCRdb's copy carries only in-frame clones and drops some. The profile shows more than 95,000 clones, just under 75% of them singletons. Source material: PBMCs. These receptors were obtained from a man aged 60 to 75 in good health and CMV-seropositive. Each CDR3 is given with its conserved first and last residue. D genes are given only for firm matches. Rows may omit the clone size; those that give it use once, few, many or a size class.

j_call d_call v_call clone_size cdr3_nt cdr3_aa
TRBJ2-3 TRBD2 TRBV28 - TGTGCCAGCAGTTTTGAGCGGGGTACAGATACGCAGTATTTT CASSFERGTDTQYF
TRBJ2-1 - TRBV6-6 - TGTGCCAGCAGTTACCCAACGGGGAGTGAGCAGTTCTTC CASSYPTGSEQFF
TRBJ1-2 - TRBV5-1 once TGCGCCAGCAGCATACCAGGGGAGGGTGACACCTTC CASSIPGEGDTF
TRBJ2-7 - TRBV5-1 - TGCGCCAGCAGCTTGGGCGGACAGTCCTACGAGCAGTACTTC CASSLGGQSYEQYF
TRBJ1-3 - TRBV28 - TGTGCCAGCCAAGGGGCAGGAAACACCATATATTTT CASQGAGNTIYF
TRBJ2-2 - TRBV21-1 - TGTGCCAACAGGGCGGGGGGTTACACCGGGGAGCTGTTTTTT CANRAGGYTGELFF
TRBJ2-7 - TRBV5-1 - TGCGCCAGCAGCTTGAGCCGGGCCTACGAGCAGTACTTC CASSLSRAYEQYF
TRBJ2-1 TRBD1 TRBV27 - TGTGCCAGCAGTTCCGGGACAGGGGGCAATGAGCAGTTCTTC CASSSGTGGNEQFF
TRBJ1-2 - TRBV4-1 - TGCGCCAGCAGCTATATCGGTCCAGGCTATGGCTACACCTTC CASSYIGPGYGYTF
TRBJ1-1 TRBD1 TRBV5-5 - TGTGCCAGCAGCTTGGCCAAGCGTCAGGGGGCCTTCCTGAACACTGAAGCTTTCTTT CASSLAKRQGAFLNTEAFF
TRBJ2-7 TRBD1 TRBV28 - TGTGCCAGCAGTTTAAGAGCGGCGGGACAGGGTATCTACGAGCAGTACTTC CASSLRAAGQGIYEQYF
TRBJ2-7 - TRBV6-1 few TGTGCCAGCAGTGAATCAGTCCTCATTCGGCAGTACTTC CASSESVLIRQYF
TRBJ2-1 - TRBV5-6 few TGTGCCAGCAGCTTGAGGGGGTCAGCAACCTCCTACAATGAGCAGTTCTTC CASSLRGSATSYNEQFF
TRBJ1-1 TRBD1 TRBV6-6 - TGTGCCAGCAGTTACTCGGACAGGGTAGAGGTGACTGAAGCTTTCTTT CASSYSDRVEVTEAFF
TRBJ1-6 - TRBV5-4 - TGTGCCAGCAAACAGGGATCCTATAATTCACCCCTCCACTTT CASKQGSYNSPLHF
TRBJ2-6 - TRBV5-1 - TGCGCCAGCAGGGCATCCTCTGGGGCCAACGTCCTGACTTTC CASRASSGANVLTF
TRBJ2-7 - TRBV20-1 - TGCAGTTCCTCCCCCGCCTACGAGCAGTACTTC CSSSPAYEQYF
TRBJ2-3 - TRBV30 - TGTGCCTGGAAACTTCGACAGAAAACTAGCACAGATACGCAGTATTTT CAWKLRQKTSTDTQYF
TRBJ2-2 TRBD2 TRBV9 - TGTGCCAGCAGCCCCCTAGCGGGGGTCCCCACCGGGGAGCTGTTTTTT CASSPLAGVPTGELFF
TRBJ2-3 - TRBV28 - TGTGCCAGCACCCCCGGAGGCGTTGCGGGGCTCACAGATACGCAGTATTTT CASTPGGVAGLTDTQYF
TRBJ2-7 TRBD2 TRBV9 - TGTGCCAGCAGCGCGGGGGGTTGGTCCTACGAGCAGTACTTC CASSAGGWSYEQYF
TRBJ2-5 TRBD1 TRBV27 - TGTGCCAGCCGCAACAGGGGAGAGACCCAGTACTTC CASRNRGETQYF
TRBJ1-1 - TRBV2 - TGTGCCAGCAAGCGGGAAGTGAACACTGAAGCTTTCTTT CASKREVNTEAFF
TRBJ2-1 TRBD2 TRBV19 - TGTGCCAGTAGTATAGTCCCGCGGGGGGCCCACAATGAGCAGTTCTTC CASSIVPRGAHNEQFF
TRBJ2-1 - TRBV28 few TGTGCCAGCAGTCCGTGGTTCACAGGTTACAATGAGCAGTTCTTC CASSPWFTGYNEQFF
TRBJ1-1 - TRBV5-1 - TGCGCCAGCAGCTTGGGGGTGAGCGAGACTGAAGCTTTCTTT CASSLGVSETEAFF
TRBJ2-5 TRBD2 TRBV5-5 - TGTGCCAGCAGCTTGACTAGCGGGGTCCAAGAGACCCAGTACTTC CASSLTSGVQETQYF
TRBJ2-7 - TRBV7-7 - TGTGCTAGCAGTACCCTGGGGACAAAAGCAGGGTGCGAGCAGTACTTC CASSTLGTKAGCEQYF
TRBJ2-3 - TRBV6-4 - TGTGCCAGCAGTGACTCCGGCGGGGTCCCCACAGATACGCAGTATTTT CASSDSGGVPTDTQYF
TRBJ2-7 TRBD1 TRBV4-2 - TGTGCCAGCAGCCAAGATCAGGGGACAGGGGGCCTCTCCTACGAGCAGTACTTC CASSQDQGTGGLSYEQYF
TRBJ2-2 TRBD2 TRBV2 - TGTGCCAGCAGTCTTGAGGGACTAAACACCGGGGAGCTGTTTTTT CASSLEGLNTGELFF
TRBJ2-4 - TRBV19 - TGTGCCACCTCACCGGGGGGCGCAGACATTCAGTACTTC CATSPGGADIQYF
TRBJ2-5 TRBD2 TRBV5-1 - TGCGCCAGCAGTCCCTTCAGCGGGGGGGCGGAAGAGACCCAGTACTTC CASSPFSGGAEETQYF
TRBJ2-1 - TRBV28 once TGTGCCAGCTGGACAGCGTACAATGAGCAGTTCTTC CASWTAYNEQFF
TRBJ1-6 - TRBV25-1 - TGTGCCAGCAGTGGCGGGAACCCCTATAATTCACCCCTCCACTTT CASSGGNPYNSPLHF
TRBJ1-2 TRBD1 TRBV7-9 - TGTGCCAGCACCACGGGACAGAACTATGGCTACACCTTC CASTTGQNYGYTF
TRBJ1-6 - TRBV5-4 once TGTGCCAGCAGCTTGGTGGCTTCACCCCTCCACTTT CASSLVASPLHF
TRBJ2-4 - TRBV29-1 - TGCAGCGCCGGGACTCTAGACATTCAGTACTTC CSAGTLDIQYF
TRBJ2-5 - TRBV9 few TGTGCCAGCAGGTCCAGCGGAGAGCAGTACTTC CASRSSGEQYF
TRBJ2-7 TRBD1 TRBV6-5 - TGTGCCAGCAGTTCACAGGGGCACGAGTACGAGCAGTACTTC CASSSQGHEYEQYF
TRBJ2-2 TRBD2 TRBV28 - TGTGCCATCTCCCTCCCGGGGGCGGGGGGCCGGGGCACCGGGGAGCTGTTTTTT CAISLPGAGGRGTGELFF
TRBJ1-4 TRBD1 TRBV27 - TGTGCCAGCAGGCCCACAGGGGGCGGCGGGCATGGGATTTTT CASRPTGGGGHGIF
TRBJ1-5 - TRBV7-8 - TGTGCCAGCAGTATCAGCGCCAATCAGCCCCAGCATTTT CASSISANQPQHF
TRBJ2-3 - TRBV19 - TGTGCCAGTGCGACAGGGACTGGCACAGATACGCAGTATTTT CASATGTGTDTQYF
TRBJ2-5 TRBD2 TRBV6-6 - TGTGCCAGCAGTTACGGGAATAGCGGGGTAGGGGGGACCCAGTACTTC CASSYGNSGVGGTQYF
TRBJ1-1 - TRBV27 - TGTGCCAGCAGTTTATTTCGCGGGGGAGGCGGAGGCACTGAAGCTTTCTTT CASSLFRGGGGGTEAFF
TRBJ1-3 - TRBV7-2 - TGTGCCAGCAGCCTCGACAGCTCTGGAAACACCATATATTTT CASSLDSSGNTIYF
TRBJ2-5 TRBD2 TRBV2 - TGTGCCAGCAGTGAGGATAGCGGGGCCCGAGAGACCCAGTACTTC CASSEDSGARETQYF
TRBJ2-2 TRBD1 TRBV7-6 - TGTGCCAGCAGCTTAGTTTGGGGGACAGCGAACACCGGGGAGCTGTTTTTT CASSLVWGTANTGELFF
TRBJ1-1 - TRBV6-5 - TGTGCCAGCAGTCTCGGGGACACTGAAGCTTTCTTT CASSLGDTEAFF
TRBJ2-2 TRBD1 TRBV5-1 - TGCGCCAGCAGCTGGACAGGGGAAACCGGGGAGCTGTTTTTT CASSWTGETGELFF
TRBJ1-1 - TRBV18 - TGTGCCAGCTCACCATTGGGAGGGGATGACACTGAAGCTTTCTTT CASSPLGGDDTEAFF
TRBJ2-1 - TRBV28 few TGTGCCAGCATCGACGGGGTGAACAATGAGCAGTTCTTC CASIDGVNNEQFF
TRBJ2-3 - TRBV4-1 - TGCGCCAGCAGCCAAGATAGACTAGACATCCCCCCCCCAGATACGCAGTATTTT CASSQDRLDIPPPDTQYF